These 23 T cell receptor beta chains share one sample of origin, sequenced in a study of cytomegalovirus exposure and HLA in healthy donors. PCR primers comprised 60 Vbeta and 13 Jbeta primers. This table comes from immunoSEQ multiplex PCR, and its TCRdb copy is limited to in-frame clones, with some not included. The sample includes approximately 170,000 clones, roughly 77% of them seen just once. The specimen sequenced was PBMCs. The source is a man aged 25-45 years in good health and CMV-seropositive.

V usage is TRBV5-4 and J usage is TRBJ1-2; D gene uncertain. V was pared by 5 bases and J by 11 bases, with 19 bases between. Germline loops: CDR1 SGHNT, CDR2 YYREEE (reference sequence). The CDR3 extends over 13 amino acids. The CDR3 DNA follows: TGTGCCAGCAGTTCATTGGATATGCGGGATTACACCTTC. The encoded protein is CASSSLDMRDYTF.

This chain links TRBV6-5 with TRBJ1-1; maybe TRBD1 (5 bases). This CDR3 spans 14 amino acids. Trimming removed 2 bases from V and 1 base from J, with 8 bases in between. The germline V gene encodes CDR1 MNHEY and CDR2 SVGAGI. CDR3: CASSYRGPNTEAFF. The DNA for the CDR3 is TGTGCCAGCAGTTACAGGGGCCCGAACACTGAAGCTTTCTTT.

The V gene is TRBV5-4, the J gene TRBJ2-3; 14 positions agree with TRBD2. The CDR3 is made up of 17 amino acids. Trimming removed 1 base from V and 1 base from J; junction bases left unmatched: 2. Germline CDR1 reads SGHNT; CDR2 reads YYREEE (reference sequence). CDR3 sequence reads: CASSLLTSGGGTDTQYF. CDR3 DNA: TGTGCCAGCAGCTTGTTGACTAGCGGGGGGGGCACAGATACGCAGTATTTT.

The CDR3 region is CASREPGQGGETQYF. The CDR3, as DNA: TGTGCCAGCAGGGAACCGGGACAGGGAGGAGAGACCCAGTACTTC. The rearrangement joins TRBV6-1 to TRBJ2-5; 9 bases map to TRBD1. Germline V CDR1 and CDR2: MNHNS, SASEGT. Germline trimming cut 6 bases from V and 4 bases from J; bases unmatched to any gene: 9. The CDR3 loop spans 15 amino acids.

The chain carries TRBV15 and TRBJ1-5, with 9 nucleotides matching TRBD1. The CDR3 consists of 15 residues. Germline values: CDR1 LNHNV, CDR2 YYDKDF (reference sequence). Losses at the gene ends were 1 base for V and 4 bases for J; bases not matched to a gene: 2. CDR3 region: CATSRVGTGNQPQHF. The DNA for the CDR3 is TGTGCCACCAGCAGAGTGGGGACAGGGAATCAGCCCCAGCATTTT.

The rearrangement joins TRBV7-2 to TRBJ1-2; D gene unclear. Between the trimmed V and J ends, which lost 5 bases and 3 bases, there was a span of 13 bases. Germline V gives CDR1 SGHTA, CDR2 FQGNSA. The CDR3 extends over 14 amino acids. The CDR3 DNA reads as TGTGCCAGCAGCCCTTCCCTAGGAGACTATGGCTACACCTTC. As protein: CASSPSLGDYGYTF.

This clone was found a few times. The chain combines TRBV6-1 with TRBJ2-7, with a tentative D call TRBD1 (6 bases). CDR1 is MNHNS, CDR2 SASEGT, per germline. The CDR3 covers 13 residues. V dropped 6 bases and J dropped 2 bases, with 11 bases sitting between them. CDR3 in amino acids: CASRKTGTYEQYF. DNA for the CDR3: TGTGCCAGCAGGAAGACAGGAACCTACGAGCAGTACTTC.

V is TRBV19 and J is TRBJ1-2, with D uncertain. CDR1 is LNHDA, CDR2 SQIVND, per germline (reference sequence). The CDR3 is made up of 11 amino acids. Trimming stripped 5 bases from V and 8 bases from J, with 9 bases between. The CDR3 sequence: CASSVLGGYTF. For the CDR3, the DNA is TGTGCCAGTAGTGTGCTGGGCGGCTACACCTTC. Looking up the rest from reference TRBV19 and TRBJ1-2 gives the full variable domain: DGGITQSPKYLFRKEGQNVTLSCEQNLNHDAMYWYRQDPGQGLRLIYYSQIVNDFQKGDIAEGYSVSREKKESFPLTVTSAQKNPTAFYLCASSVLGGYTFGSGTRLTVV.

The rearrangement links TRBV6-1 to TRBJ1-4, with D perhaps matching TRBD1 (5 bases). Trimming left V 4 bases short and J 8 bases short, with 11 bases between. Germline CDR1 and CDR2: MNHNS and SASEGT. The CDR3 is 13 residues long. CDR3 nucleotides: TGTGCCAGCAGTGGGGGCGCGGGGGAAAAACTGTTTTTT. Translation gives CASSGGAGEKLFF.

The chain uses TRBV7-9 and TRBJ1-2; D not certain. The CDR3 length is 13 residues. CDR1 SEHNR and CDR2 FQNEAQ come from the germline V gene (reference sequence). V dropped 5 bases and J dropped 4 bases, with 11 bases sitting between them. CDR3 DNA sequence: TGTGCCAGCAGCCCTGGGGAGGTCTATGGCTACACCTTC. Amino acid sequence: CASSPGEVYGYTF.

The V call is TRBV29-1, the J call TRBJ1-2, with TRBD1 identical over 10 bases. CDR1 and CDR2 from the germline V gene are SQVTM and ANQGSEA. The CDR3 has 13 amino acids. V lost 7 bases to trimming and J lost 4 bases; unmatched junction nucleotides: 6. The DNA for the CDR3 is TGCAGCGCAGGGACAGGGGTTGGCTATGGCTACACCTTC. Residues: CSAGTGVGYGYTF.

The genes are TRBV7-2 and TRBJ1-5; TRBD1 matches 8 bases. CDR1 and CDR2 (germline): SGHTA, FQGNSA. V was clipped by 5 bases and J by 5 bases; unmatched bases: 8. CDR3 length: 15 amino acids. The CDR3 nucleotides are TGTGCCAGCAGCGTCGGGACAGGAATGTATCAGCCCCAGCATTTT. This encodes CASSVGTGMYQPQHF.

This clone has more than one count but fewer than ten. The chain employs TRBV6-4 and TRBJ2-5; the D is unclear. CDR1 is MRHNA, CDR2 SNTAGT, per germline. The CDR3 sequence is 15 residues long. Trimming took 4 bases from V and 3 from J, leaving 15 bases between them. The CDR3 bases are TGTGCCAGCAGTGCCTTTCCCTCCGGTGAAGAGACCCAGTACTTC. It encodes CASSAFPSGEETQYF.

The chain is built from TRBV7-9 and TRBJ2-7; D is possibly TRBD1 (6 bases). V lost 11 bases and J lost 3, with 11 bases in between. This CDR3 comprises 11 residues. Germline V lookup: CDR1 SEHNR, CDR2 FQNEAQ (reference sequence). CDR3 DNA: TGTGCCGGGGGCGCACGCTACGAGCAGTACTTC. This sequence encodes CAGGARYEQYF.

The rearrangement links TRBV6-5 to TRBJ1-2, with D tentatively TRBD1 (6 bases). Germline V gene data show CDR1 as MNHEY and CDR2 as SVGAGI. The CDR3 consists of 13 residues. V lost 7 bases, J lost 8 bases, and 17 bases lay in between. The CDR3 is CASKNPGAKGYTF. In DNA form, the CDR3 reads TGTGCCAGCAAAAACCCAGGGGCGAAGGGCTACACCTTC.

The chain's CDR3 is CASSLEAGTGINQPQHF. The CDR3, as DNA: TGTGCCAGCAGCTTAGAAGCCGGGACAGGCATCAATCAGCCCCAGCATTTT. The genes are TRBV7-6 and TRBJ1-5; 8 nucleotides agree with TRBD1. The CDR3 spans 17 residues. The V segment lost 1 base and the J segment 3 bases; nucleotides outside the gene matches: 8. In germline, CDR1 is SGHVS, CDR2 FNYEAQ.

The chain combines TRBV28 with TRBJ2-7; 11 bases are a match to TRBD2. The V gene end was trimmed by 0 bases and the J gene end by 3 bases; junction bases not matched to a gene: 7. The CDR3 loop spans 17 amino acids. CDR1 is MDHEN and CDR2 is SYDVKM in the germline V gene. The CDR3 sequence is CASSLWTLAGEYYEQYF. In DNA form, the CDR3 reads TGTGCCAGCAGTTTATGGACACTAGCGGGGGAATACTACGAGCAGTACTTC.

The CDR3 spells CASSPDMGDYGYTF. As DNA, the CDR3 is TGTGCCAGTAGTCCCGATATGGGAGACTATGGCTACACCTTC. This chain joins TRBV19 and TRBJ1-2; D uncertain. This CDR3 is 14 amino acids long. Germline loops: CDR1 LNHDA, CDR2 SQIVND (reference sequence). V lost 5 bases, J lost 3 bases, and 13 bases lay in between.

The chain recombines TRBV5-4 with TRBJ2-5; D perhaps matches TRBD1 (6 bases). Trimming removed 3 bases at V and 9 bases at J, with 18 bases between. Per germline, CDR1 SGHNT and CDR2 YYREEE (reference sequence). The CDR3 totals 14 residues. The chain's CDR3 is CASSSVQGLEAQYF. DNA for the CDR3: TGTGCCAGCAGCTCCGTTCAGGGGTTGGAGGCCCAGTACTTC.

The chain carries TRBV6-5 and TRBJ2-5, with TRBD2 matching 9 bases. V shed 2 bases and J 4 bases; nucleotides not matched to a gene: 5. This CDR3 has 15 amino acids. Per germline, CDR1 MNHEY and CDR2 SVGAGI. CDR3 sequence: CASSYGGRAGETQYF. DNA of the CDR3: TGTGCCAGCAGTTACGGCGGGAGGGCCGGAGAGACCCAGTACTTC.

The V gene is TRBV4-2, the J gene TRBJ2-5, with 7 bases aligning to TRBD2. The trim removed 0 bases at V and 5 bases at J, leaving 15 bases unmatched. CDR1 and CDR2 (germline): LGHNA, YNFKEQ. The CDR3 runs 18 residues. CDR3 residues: CASSQDWSRLAGRETQYF. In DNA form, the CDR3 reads TGTGCCAGCAGCCAAGATTGGAGCCGACTAGCAGGGCGGGAGACCCAGTACTTC.

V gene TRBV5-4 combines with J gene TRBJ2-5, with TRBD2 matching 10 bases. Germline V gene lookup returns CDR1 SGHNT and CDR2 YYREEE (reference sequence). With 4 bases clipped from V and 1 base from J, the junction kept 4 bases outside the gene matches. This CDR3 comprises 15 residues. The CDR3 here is CASSPGLATQETQYF. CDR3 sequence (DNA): TGTGCCAGCAGCCCGGGACTAGCGACCCAAGAGACCCAGTACTTC.

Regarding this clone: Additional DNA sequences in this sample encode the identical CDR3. The CDR3 DNA follows: TGCGCCAGCAGCCAAGATCTCCCAGGACAGGGCTGGCCCCAGCATTTT. Translating it yields CASSQDLPGQGWPQHF. The chain uses TRBV4-1 and TRBJ1-5, with 8 bases that match TRBD1. The CDR3 consists of 16 residues. With V trimmed by 0 bases and J by 9 bases, 10 bases remained unmatched. CDR1 and CDR2 (germline): MGHRA, YSYEKL.